A selection of T cell receptor beta chains follows, all from one sample in a study of blood T cell repertoires in COVID-19. Profiling relied on immunoSEQ multiplex PCR, and the TCRdb table lists in-frame clones only, not all of them. The sample holds fewer than 200,000 clones, 74% seen once. What was sequenced was peripheral blood. All receptors derive from an elderly woman with acute or convalescent COVID-19. The CDR3 runs from the conserved cysteine through the conserved F or W. Fields, in order: D gene, J gene, V gene, CDR3 protein, CDR3 DNA. The D gene is left open where the match is weak.

d_call: -; j_call: TRBJ2-7; v_call: TRBV9; cdr3_aa: CASSVGGRDPFHEQYF; cdr3_nt: TGTGCCAGCAGCGTAGGAGGCCGGGATCCGTTTCACGAGCAGTACTTC
d_call: -; j_call: TRBJ1-5; v_call: TRBV28; cdr3_aa: CASSFGRGNGQPQHF; cdr3_nt: TGTGCCAGCAGTTTTGGGCGGGGGAACGGTCAGCCCCAGCATTTT
d_call: -; j_call: TRBJ2-7; v_call: TRBV24-1; cdr3_aa: CATSGPVTYEQYF; cdr3_nt: TGTGCCACCAGTGGCCCAGTCACCTACGAGCAGTACTTC
d_call: -; j_call: TRBJ1-6; v_call: TRBV19; cdr3_aa: CASTTHSGGSPLHF; cdr3_nt: TGTGCCAGTACCACCCACTCCGGGGGTTCACCCCTCCACTTT
d_call: -; j_call: TRBJ1-3; v_call: TRBV5-4; cdr3_aa: CASSLVGVGNTIYF; cdr3_nt: TGTGCCAGCAGCTTGGTAGGGGTTGGAAACACCATATATTTT
d_call: -; j_call: TRBJ1-2; v_call: TRBV18; cdr3_aa: CASSPGADPYGYTF; cdr3_nt: TGTGCCAGCTCACCAGGGGCAGACCCCTATGGCTACACCTTC
d_call: -; j_call: TRBJ2-3; v_call: TRBV5-6; cdr3_aa: CASSRGTARDTQYF; cdr3_nt: TGTGCCAGCAGCCGCGGGACAGCCCGGGATACGCAGTATTTT
d_call: -; j_call: TRBJ2-7; v_call: TRBV7-9; cdr3_aa: CASSPTPAYEQYF; cdr3_nt: TGTGCCAGCAGCCCCACTCCCGCCTACGAGCAGTACTTC
d_call: TRBD1; j_call: TRBJ1-1; v_call: TRBV19; cdr3_aa: CASSLGQGAGETEAFF; cdr3_nt: TGTGCCAGTAGTCTCGGACAGGGGGCGGGTGAAACTGAAGCTTTCTTT
d_call: TRBD1; j_call: TRBJ2-7; v_call: TRBV2; cdr3_aa: CASSEHGTGGYEQYF; cdr3_nt: TGTGCCAGCAGTGAACATGGGACAGGGGGTTACGAGCAGTACTTC